These 18 T cell receptor beta chains came from one sample sequenced in a study of T cells in localized non-small cell lung cancer. The method was immunoSEQ multiplex PCR; TCRdb's version includes in-frame clones alone and lacks a portion of them. The sample includes about 78,000 clones, around four fifths of them seen just once. The sequencing here drew on peripheral blood, taken before any cancer treatment. The receptors derive from a man between 40 and 75 years old with stage I lung adenocarcinoma.

The genes are TRBV20-1 and TRBJ2-7; TRBD1 or TRBD2 may be the D gene (6 bases each). This CDR3 comprises 11 residues. The V end was cut by 4 bases, the J end by 7 bases, with 11 bases between. Germline V gene data show CDR1 as DFQATT and CDR2 as SNEGSKA (reference sequence). CDR3 region: CSATTGREQYF. The CDR3 bases are TGCAGTGCTACCACAGGGAGGGAGCAGTACTTC.

V is TRBV18 and J is TRBJ2-7; maybe TRBD1 (6 bases). The germline V gene has CDR1 KGHSH and CDR2 LQKENI. Trimming pared 3 bases from V and 2 bases from J, leaving 11 bases between. CDR3 length: 14 residues. The CDR3 loop reads CASSPRTEAYEQYF. In DNA form, the CDR3 reads TGTGCCAGCTCACCCCGGACAGAAGCCTACGAGCAGTACTTC.

This clone has only one observation. V usage is TRBV28 and J usage is TRBJ2-7; possible D gene TRBD2, 6 bases. V shed 8 bases and J shed 5 bases, with 19 bases lying between them. Per the germline V gene, CDR1 is MDHEN and CDR2 is SYDVKM. The CDR3 extends over 14 amino acids. The CDR3 DNA reads as TGTGCCAGCCTCCCGGGTGGGACTCTCCACGAGCAGTACTTC. Its protein product is CASLPGGTLHEQYF.

This clone is a singleton in its sample. The V and J genes are TRBV21-1 and TRBJ1-2; the D segment call TRBD1 is taken from the table without a DNA check. TRBV21-1 is designated a pseudogene. The CDR3 runs 14 residues. CDR3 sequence (DNA): TGTGCCAGCAGGACCGGGACAGGGGGCTATGGCTACACCTTC. Translated: CASRTGTGGYGYTF.

This chain joins TRBV7-9 and TRBJ2-2; weak D call: TRBD1 (6 bases). The CDR3 has 14 residues. The germline V and J ends were trimmed by 7 bases and 3 bases, with 12 bases remaining between them. Per the germline V gene, CDR1 is SEHNR and CDR2 is FQNEAQ (reference sequence). DNA for the CDR3: TGTGCCAGCATAGCAGGGGAAGACACCGGGGAGCTGTTTTTT. It yields the protein CASIAGEDTGELFF. Drawing the rest from reference TRBV7-9 and TRBJ2-2, the complete variable domain is DTGVSQNPRHKITKRGQNVTFRCDPISEHNRLYWYRQTLGQGPEFLTYFQNEAQLEKSRLLSDRFSAERPKGSFSTLEIQRTEQGDSAMYLCASIAGEDTGELFFGEGSRLTVL.

The V gene is TRBV10-3, the J gene TRBJ1-5, with D uncertain. Trimming removed 4 bases at V and 1 base at J, with 5 bases between. Germline CDR1 is ENHRY and CDR2 is SYGVKD. CDR3 length: 13 residues. CDR3 sequence reads: CAISGSSNQPQHF. The CDR3 nucleotides read TGTGCCATCAGTGGGAGCAGCAATCAGCCCCAGCATTTT.

The chain combines TRBV7-3 with TRBJ1-1, with D uncertain. This CDR3 spans 12 amino acids. With 2 bases removed from V and 7 bases from J, the gap between germline ends came to 8 bases. Germline V gene data show CDR1 as SGHTA and CDR2 as FQGTGA. CDR3 in DNA: TGTGCCAGCAGCTTACATCGGGGTGAAGCTTTCTTT. Its translation is CASSLHRGEAFF.

The J gene is TRBJ1-1, the V gene TRBV19, with D maybe TRBD1 (5 bases). V lost 1 base and J lost 1, with 16 bases in between. Germline-derived CDR1 and CDR2 are LNHDA and SQIVND (reference sequence). This CDR3 is 17 amino acids long. CDR3 residues: CASSIGGLAHSNTEAFF. The DNA for the CDR3 is TGTGCCAGTAGTATAGGGGGCTTAGCCCACTCGAACACTGAAGCTTTCTTT.

In its sample, this clone was seen once. V is TRBV20-1 and J is TRBJ1-2, with a possible D match to TRBD1 (5 bases). V lost 3 bases, J lost 6 bases, and 8 bases lay in between. This CDR3 is 11 amino acids long. Germline V gene data show CDR1 as DFQATT and CDR2 as SNEGSKA (reference sequence). The CDR3 region is CSASRENGYTF. The CDR3 nucleotides are TGCAGTGCTAGCAGGGAAAATGGCTACACCTTC.

The chain carries TRBV2 and TRBJ1-3, with TRBD1 as a possible D gene (5 bases). This CDR3 is built from 14 residues. V gave up 6 bases and J gave up 3 bases, with 12 bases separating them. Per the germline V gene, CDR1 is SNHLY and CDR2 is FYNNEI. The DNA for the CDR3 is TGTGCCAGCAGCCCACAGGTATATGGAAACACCATATATTTT. As protein: CASSPQVYGNTIYF.

The chain has TRBV7-3 and TRBJ2-5; TRBD2 matches 10 bases. The CDR3 loop spans 15 amino acids. V lost 5 bases, J lost 4 bases, and 7 bases stayed unmatched. The germline CDR1 and CDR2 sequences are SGHTA and FQGTGA. The CDR3 spells CASSLGLAGVETQYF. The CDR3 DNA reads as TGTGCCAGCAGCCTTGGGCTAGCGGGGGTAGAGACCCAGTACTTC.

This chain joins TRBV6-1 and TRBJ2-1; D may be TRBD1 (5 bases). V was shortened by 6 bases and J by 7 bases, with 13 bases between the two germline ends. From germline, CDR1 is MNHNS and CDR2 SASEGT. The CDR3 sequence is 13 residues long. DNA for the CDR3: TGTGCCAGCAGCTGGGGCCTGACAAATGAGCAGTTCTTC. As protein: CASSWGLTNEQFF.

CDR3 residues: CATSRVGTGIYEQYF. In DNA, the CDR3 is TGTGCCACCAGCAGAGTCGGGACAGGGATCTACGAGCAGTACTTC. This rearrangement joins TRBV15 to TRBJ2-7; the match to TRBD1 covers 9 bases. The CDR3 runs 15 residues. The V and J ends lost 1 base and 3 bases, in that order; junction bases with no gene match: 4. In germline, CDR1 is LNHNV, CDR2 YYDKDF (reference sequence). Combining the CDR3 with reference TRBV15 and TRBJ2-7 gives the whole variable domain DAMVIQNPRYQVTQFGKPVTLSCSQTLNHNVMYWYQQKSSQAPKLLFHYYDKDFNNEADTPDNFQSRRPNTSFCFLDIRSPGLGDTAMYLCATSRVGTGIYEQYFGPGTRLTVT.

In this sample, this clone turned up once. This chain joins TRBV5-1 and TRBJ2-3, with TRBD2 identical over 9 bases. The germline CDR1 and CDR2 sequences are SGHRS and YFSETQ. V gave up 0 bases and J gave up 2 bases; unmatched junction bases: 4. The CDR3 spans 16 residues. The CDR3 sequence is CASSLGLAGTTDTQYF. For the CDR3, the DNA is TGCGCCAGCAGCTTGGGTCTAGCGGGAACCACAGATACGCAGTATTTT.

CDR3 in amino acids: CASSLQGNYGYTF. As DNA, the CDR3 is TGTGCCAGCAGCTTACAGGGGAACTATGGCTACACCTTC. This chain links TRBV28 with TRBJ1-2; 7 positions agree with TRBD1. V lost 6 bases and J lost 2; bases outside the gene matches: 3. Germline loops: CDR1 MDHEN, CDR2 SYDVKM. This CDR3 region has 13 residues.

The rearrangement links TRBV10-1 to TRBJ2-6; D is uncertain. V was shortened by 2 bases and J by 0 bases, with 14 bases between the two germline ends. Looked up from germline, CDR1 is WNHNN and CDR2 is SYGVQD (reference sequence). CDR3 length: 18 residues. For the CDR3, the DNA is TGCGCCAGCAGTGAGGATGCGTATCCGTACTCTGGGGCCAACGTCCTGACTTTC. Translating gives CASSEDAYPYSGANVLTF.

The chain uses TRBV25-1 and TRBJ2-1, with 7 bases that match TRBD2. V dropped 2 bases and J dropped 10; count of bases not matched to a gene: 8. The germline V gene encodes CDR1 MGHDK and CDR2 SYGVNS. The CDR3 runs to 14 residues. In nucleotides, the CDR3 is TGTGCCAGCAGTGAACTCATATGGGGGGGAGAGCAGTTCTTC. This sequence encodes CASSELIWGGEQFF.

The rearrangement uses TRBV15 and TRBJ2-7, with D perhaps matching TRBD2 (6 bases). Trimming took 5 bases from V and 2 from J, leaving 25 bases between them. The CDR3 loop spans 18 amino acids. The V gene's germline CDR1 is LNHNV and CDR2 YYDKDF (reference sequence). In nucleotides, the CDR3 is TGTGCCACCAGCGGAATAAGGCCTATGAGGGAGGCCACCTACGAGCAGTACTTC. Residues: CATSGIRPMREATYEQYF.